This T cell receptor (beta chain) was recovered during a study of blood T cell repertoires in COVID-19. Whole-study context: T cells, B-cell-depleted T cells, or PBMCs supplied cDNA or gDNA.

Assay: immunoSEQ multiplex PCR; the TCRdb copy retains only in-frame clones and omits some. The table records fewer than 250,000 clones, 80% to 90% of them present only once. Germline CDR1 KGHSH, CDR2 LQKENI. The J segment lost 1 base and the V segment lost 6 bases, leaving 12 bases of the junction unmatched. The CDR3 is 18 residues long. Sequences were obtained from PBMCs or T cells enriched from blood (not recorded which). This sequence joins TRBV18 and TRBJ2-1; 10 bases match TRBD1. The clonotype comes from a woman in her forties or fifties with acute COVID-19. In nucleotides, the CDR3 is TGTGCCAGCTCCCCGTTGACAGGGGGCGGACAATCCTACAATGAGCAGTTCTTC. Protein product: CASSPLTGGGQSYNEQFF. The variable domain in full, with the rest retrieved from reference TRBV18 and TRBJ2-1, is NAGVMQNPRHLVRRRGQEARLRCSPMKGHSHVYWYRQLPEEGLKFMVYLQKENIIDESGMPKERFSAEFPKEGPSILRIQQVVRGDSAAYFCASSPLTGGGQSYNEQFFGPGTRLTVL.